A selection of T cell receptor beta chains follows, all from one sample in a study of tumor-infiltrating lymphocytes in oesophageal squamous cell carcinoma. TCRdb called the PCR reads again in MiXCR, with one record for every CDR3 protein. Of 15,000 to 25,000 distinct CDR3 sequences detected, roughly 41% appear once; the ten largest clones hold over 9.5%. Input material: normal esophageal tissue next to the tumor. The receptors derive from a male donor with esophageal squamous cell carcinoma. CDR3s include the opening cysteine and the closing phenylalanine or tryptophan. Fields, in order: V gene, clone size, J gene, D gene, CDR3 DNA, CDR3 protein. The D gene is left open where the match is weak. Clone size is stated in some rows and not others, as once, few, many or a class when expanded.

>TRBV5-3|.|TRBJ2-7|.
TGTGCCAGCAGCTTGGAACGAGCGCAGCAGTACTTC
CASSLERAQQYF
>TRBV11-1|many|TRBJ2-7|TRBD2
TGTGCCAGCAGCTTAGCGGGAGGGCCAGACTCCTACGAGCAGTACTTC
CASSLAGGPDSYEQYF
>TRBV5-1|many|TRBJ1-1|.
TGCGCCAGCAGCTACGGACAGACTGAAGCTTTCTTT
CASSYGQTEAFF
>TRBV19|many|TRBJ2-5|.
TGTGCCAGTAATATACAGGTTGGACAAGAGACCCAGTACTTC
CASNIQVGQETQYF
>TRBV11-3|once|TRBJ2-5|.
TGTGCCAGCAGCTTGGGTGGACAGCAAGAGACCCAGTACTTC
CASSLGGQQETQYF
>TRBV3-1|few|TRBJ2-3|.
TGTGCCAGCAGCCAAGGGCGAGGGGATACGCAGTATTTT
CASSQGRGDTQYF
>TRBV7-2|once|TRBJ2-1|.
TGTGCCAGCAGCTCCCCTAGTGTAAGAGGGCAGTTCTTC
CASSSPSVRGQFF
>TRBV7-9|medium-sized|TRBJ2-1|.
TGTGCCAGCAGCCCCTCCCGGTCAGACAATGAGCAGTTCTTC
CASSPSRSDNEQFF
>TRBV12-3/TRBV12-4|few|TRBJ1-5|.
TGTGCCAGCAGTTTATGGCAGGGAGATCAGCCCCAGCATTTT
CASSLWQGDQPQHF
>TRBV20-1|.|TRBJ2-5|.
TGCAGTGCCAAGATCAGAGAGACCCAGTACTTC
CSAKIRETQYF
>TRBV5-4|.|TRBJ2-1|TRBD1
TGCGCCAGCAGTTATCGACAGGGGCGTCACAATGAGCAGTTCTTC
CASSYRQGRHNEQFF
>TRBV15|few|TRBJ2-7|TRBD2
TGTGCCACCAGCAGAGATACGGGGGGAGCCTACGAGCAGTACTTC
CATSRDTGGAYEQYF
>TRBV6-5|.|TRBJ2-7|.
TGTGCCAGCAGCCCCCGGGGGTATGAGCAGTACTTC
CASSPRGYEQYF
>TRBV7-3|medium-sized|TRBJ2-2|TRBD1
TGTGCCAGCAGCCTTGACAGGGGCGGCACCGGGGAGCTGTTTTTT
CASSLDRGGTGELFF
>TRBV7-3|.|TRBJ2-1|.
TGTGCCAGCAGCTCCGAACCGGGACGAGCGCAGTTCTTC
CASSSEPGRAQFF
>TRBV7-2|.|TRBJ2-1|.
TGTGCCAGCAGCGCGCTACACAGCTCCTACAATGAGCAGTTCTTC
CASSALHSSYNEQFF
>TRBV7-8|.|TRBJ2-6|.
TGTGCCGCCCAAGAAGGGGCTGGGGCCAACGTCCTGACTTTC
CAAQEGAGANVLTF
>TRBV7-3|.|TRBJ2-5|.
TGTGCCAGCAGCTTAAGGGGGGCCTTCCAGACCCAGTACTTC
CASSLRGAFQTQYF
>TRBV28|medium-sized|TRBJ2-1|.
TGTGCCAGCAGCCGTCCGGGGTACAGGGAGAATGAGCAGTTCTTC
CASSRPGYRENEQFF
>TRBV6-1|medium-sized|TRBJ2-2|TRBD1
TGTGCCAGCAGTCTGGCCGGGACAGGGACCACCGGGGAGCTGTTTTTT
CASSLAGTGTTGELFF
>TRBV5-3|.|TRBJ2-7|TRBD2
TGTGCCAGCAGTGCGGGGGGGGACGTCAATGAGCAGTACTTC
CASSAGGDVNEQYF
>TRBV5-6|.|TRBJ2-5|.
TGTGCCAGCAGCGTAGAAGAGACCCAGTACTTC
CASSVEETQYF
>TRBV6-1|many|TRBJ1-6|TRBD1
TGTGCCAGCAGCACGACAGGGAACTCCTATAATTCACCCCTCCACTTT
CASSTTGNSYNSPLHF